The sequence of this TCR beta chain was determined in a study of T cells in Graves' hyperthyroidism and ophthalmopathy. In germline, CDR1 is LGHDT, CDR2 YNNKEL (reference sequence). Trimming removed 0 bases from V and 6 bases from J; junction bases left unmatched: 6. This CDR3 is 16 amino acids long. RNA transcripts gave rise to amplified TCR beta CDR3 regions. TCR CDR3 regions were first amplified by RT-PCR with HTBI primers. TCRdb independently ran MiXCR on the multiplex PCR reads; one entry per CDR3 protein. The data contain 500,000 to 750,000 distinct CDR3 sequences, just over 45% of them singletons. In regard to this clonotype: The antigen is not known.

Findings of the study overall: Clonotypes that were expanded in thyroid above 0.001 mostly appeared in blood too.

The J gene is TRBJ2-5, the V gene TRBV3-1; 11 positions match TRBD2. The specimen sequenced was peripheral blood or thyroid tissue (not recorded which). The receptor comes from a woman aged 18-29 years with Graves' hyperthyroidism. The DNA for the CDR3 is TGTGCCAGCAGCCAAGAACTAGCGGGAGATGTAAAGACCCAGTACTTC. Encoded protein: CASSQELAGDVKTQYF.